What follows are 23 T cell receptor beta chains derived from one specimen sequenced in a study of T-cell reconstitution after alpha-beta-depleted transplantation in children. Using unique molecular identifiers, the investigators prepared the TCRbeta library. TCRdb re-analysed the PCR reads in MiXCR, keeping a single row per CDR3 protein. Of 490,000 or so distinct CDR3 sequences in the sample, roughly an eighth were seen once. The sample was PBMCs from the stem cell graft donor, taken from the stem cell graft. These receptors were collected from a human donor who donated a stem cell graft to a child with combined immunodeficiency.

The chain couples TRBV5-1 to TRBJ2-7; TRBD1 is a possible D gene (5 bases). Trimming cost V 4 bases and J 5 bases, with 25 bases left between them. Germline CDR1 SGHRS, CDR2 YFSETQ. CDR3 length: 17 amino acids. The CDR3 region has the DNA TGCGCCAGCAGCCTGCGGACACAACGAACCCCAGGACACGAGCAGTACTTC. Amino acids: CASSLRTQRTPGHEQYF.

The chain employs TRBV16 and TRBJ2-7; unclear D gene. Germline CDR1 reads KGHSY; CDR2 reads FQNENV. Trimming removed 2 bases from V and 0 bases from J, with 17 bases in between. The CDR3 runs to 17 residues. In DNA form, the CDR3 reads TGTGCCAGCAGCCAAAGAATAAGGGCCCAGTTCTCCTACGAGCAGTACTTC. It specifies CASSQRIRAQFSYEQYF.

This clonotype was found a few times. This rearrangement joins TRBV12-3 or TRBV12-4 to TRBJ2-1; a weak D match, TRBD1 (5 bases). V was pared by 5 bases and J by 7 bases, with 12 bases between. CDR3 length: 13 residues. CDR3 sequence (DNA): TGTGCCAGCAGTCAAATTAGGGGTAATGAGCAGTTCTTC. Residues: CASSQIRGNEQFF.

This clonotype was seen a handful of times. This may be a read error, as it is one base from a much larger clone. This chain joins TRBV5-1 and TRBJ2-7, with unresolved D. The CDR3 runs to 12 residues. The germline gives CDR1 SGHRS, CDR2 YFSETQ. Trimming left V 2 bases short and J 3 bases short, with 6 bases between. The CDR3 reads CASSFNYYEQYF. The DNA of the CDR3 is TGCGCCAGCAGCTTCAACTACTACGAGCAGTACTTC.

CDR3 bases: TGCAGTGCACCGGACAGAGACCACTACGAGCAGTACTTC. Protein: CSAPDRDHYEQYF. V is TRBV20-1 and J is TRBJ2-7; D possibly corresponds to TRBD1 (6 bases). The CDR3 runs 13 residues. Trimming cost V 6 bases and J 3 bases, with 15 bases left between them. Germline CDR1 is DFQATT and CDR2 is SNEGSKA (reference sequence).

CDR3 in DNA: TGTGCCAGCAGCTTGGAGGGGGGGACTAGCGTTCCTGAGCAGTTCTTC. Amino acid sequence: CASSLEGGTSVPEQFF. The rearrangement joins TRBV5-6 to TRBJ2-1; 10 bases line up with TRBD2. V was pared by 0 bases and J by 9 bases, with 9 bases of the junction left unmatched. The CDR3 is made up of 16 amino acids. Germline assignment: CDR1 SGHDT and CDR2 YYEEEE.

In this sample, this clonotype turned up many times. The chain is built from TRBV20-1 and TRBJ2-3, with D maybe TRBD2 (7 bases). This CDR3 is 15 amino acids long. Germline loops: CDR1 DFQATT, CDR2 SNEGSKA (reference sequence). V was pared by 1 base and J by 1 base, with 12 bases between. The CDR3 coding sequence is TGCAGTGCTAGAGGAGGGGGGGGCGGCACAGATACGCAGTATTTT. This gives the protein CSARGGGGGTDTQYF.

This clonotype was seen only a few times. The J gene is TRBJ2-5, the V gene TRBV6-5; D is possibly TRBD1 or TRBD2 (6 bases each). The CDR3 is 16 residues long. CDR1 and CDR2 (germline): MNHEY, SVGAGI. V dropped 0 bases and J dropped 5 bases, with 16 bases sitting between them. CDR3 DNA sequence: TGTGCCAGCAGTTACTCGGCAGGGGACTCCCGGGAGACCCAGTACTTC. Residues: CASSYSAGDSRETQYF.

The chain is built from TRBV3-1 and TRBJ2-2, with D unclear. Germline lookup yields CDR1 LGHDT and CDR2 YNNKEL (reference sequence). The CDR3 runs 15 residues. V dropped 4 bases and J dropped 0 bases, with 9 bases sitting between them. The DNA for the CDR3 is TGTGCCAGCAGCCCTTTGACCTCGAACACCGGGGAGCTGTTTTTT. Translated: CASSPLTSNTGELFF.

This clonotype has more than one count but fewer than ten. The genes are TRBV5-1 and TRBJ2-2, with 7 nucleotides matching TRBD1. This CDR3 is built from 18 residues. CDR1 and CDR2 from the germline V gene are SGHRS and YFSETQ. V gave up 4 bases and J gave up 0 bases; unmatched junction bases: 12. The CDR3 nucleotides are TGCGCCAGCAGCCTGCGTGTGGTGACAGGGTCGAACACCGGGGAGCTGTTTTTT. It specifies CASSLRVVTGSNTGELFF.

As to this clonotype: Its ends do not fully match the called genes, so a read error is possible. This chain uses TRBV20-1 with TRBJ2-7; TRBD2 agrees at 12 bases. The germline V gene has CDR1 DFQATT and CDR2 SNEGSKA (reference sequence). The CDR3 length is 15 residues. CDR3: CCARDRLAGAYEQYF. The CDR3 DNA follows: TGCTGTGCTAGAGATAGACTAGCGGGAGCTTACGAGCAGTACTTC.

The chain recombines TRBV5-8 with TRBJ2-4; D is unclear. This CDR3 has 12 residues. V was pared by 2 bases and J by 8 bases, with 8 bases between. Germline V gives CDR1 SGHTS, CDR2 YDEGEE. The CDR3 nucleotides read TGTGCCAGCAGCTTCGAACGGTACATTCAGTACTTC. Encoded protein: CASSFERYIQYF.

This clonotype has only a few counts. The rearrangement uses TRBV20-1 and TRBJ1-1, with 7 bases that match TRBD1. This CDR3 is built from 12 residues. J was trimmed by 4 bases and V by 8 bases; bases with no gene match: 7. From germline, CDR1 is DFQATT and CDR2 SNEGSKA (reference sequence). CDR3 region: CSTHRGSTEAFF. The DNA of the CDR3 is TGCAGTACCCACAGGGGTAGCACTGAAGCTTTCTTT.

This clonotype was seen more than once but under ten times. This rearrangement joins TRBV5-6 to TRBJ2-1, with D hard to call. Trimming removed 0 bases from V and 9 bases from J, with 13 bases in between. The CDR3 is 14 amino acids. Germline CDR1 is SGHDT and CDR2 is YYEEEE. CDR3 sequence reads: CASSLVPTVFEQFF. CDR3 nucleotide sequence: TGTGCCAGCAGCTTGGTCCCTACTGTTTTTGAGCAGTTCTTC.

This clonotype was seen at least ten times. The chain combines TRBV10-3 with TRBJ2-3; no clear D gene. The ends were cut back, 7 bases at V and 1 base at J, with 9 bases in the middle. Germline V gene data show CDR1 as ENHRY and CDR2 as SYGVKD. The CDR3 has 13 amino acids. The CDR3 sequence is CAIMSLRTDTQYF. CDR3 DNA sequence: TGTGCCATCATGAGCCTGCGCACAGATACGCAGTATTTT.

This clonotype appeared many times. The chain employs TRBV7-2 and TRBJ2-5; TRBD2 matches at 7 bases. The junction had 6 bases not matched to a gene; V was cut back by 1 base and J by 4 bases. This CDR3 region has 15 residues. Germline loops: CDR1 SGHTA, CDR2 FQGNSA. The chain's CDR3 is CASSLVAGDGETQYF. In DNA form, the CDR3 reads TGTGCCAGCAGCTTAGTCGCGGGGGATGGAGAGACCCAGTACTTC.

The chain combines TRBV30 with TRBJ2-1; unclear D gene. In germline, CDR1 is GTSNPN, CDR2 SVGIG (reference sequence). Trimming removed 3 bases at V and 6 bases at J, with 9 bases between. The CDR3 is 12 amino acids. The CDR3 DNA reads TGTGCCTGGAGCCCTTGGAGCAATGAGCAGTTCTTC. This sequence encodes CAWSPWSNEQFF.

The J gene is TRBJ1-6, the V gene TRBV5-5; perhaps TRBD1 as D (5 bases). Trimming took off 4 bases at V and 7 bases at J, with 15 bases between the two ends. Germline CDR1 SGHKS, CDR2 YYEKEE (reference sequence). This CDR3 has 15 amino acids. CDR3 in DNA: TGTGCCAGCAGCCCTAGGGCAGAGGGGAATTCACCCCTCCACTTT. It yields the protein CASSPRAEGNSPLHF.

The chain couples TRBV2 to TRBJ2-6; 11 bases align to TRBD1. The V segment lost 8 bases and the J segment 0 bases; nucleotides outside the gene matches: 12. The CDR3 loop spans 19 amino acids. The germline CDR1 and CDR2 sequences are SNHLY and FYNNEI. CDR3 residues: CASHFGQGANYSGANVLTF. The CDR3 nucleotides read TGTGCCAGCCACTTCGGACAGGGGGCAAATTACTCTGGGGCCAACGTCCTGACTTTC.

The genes are TRBV7-9 and TRBJ1-1, with D possibly TRBD1 on 6 matching bases. This CDR3 spans 12 amino acids. The V end was cut by 4 bases, the J end by 6 bases, with 9 bases between. CDR1 is SEHNR, CDR2 FQNEAQ, per germline (reference sequence). The CDR3 nucleotides are TGTGCCAGCAGCTCGCGGACAGCTGAAGCTTTCTTT. Translated, it gives CASSSRTAEAFF.

This clonotype has at least ten counts. V gene TRBV4-3 combines with J gene TRBJ2-6; unclear D gene. CDR3 length: 14 amino acids. With 7 bases removed from V and 4 bases from J, the gap between germline ends came to 11 bases. In germline, CDR1 is LGHNA, CDR2 YSLEER. The CDR3 nucleotides read TGCGCCAGCACGCCGGTGAGAGGGGCCAACGTCCTGACTTTC. This encodes CASTPVRGANVLTF.

This clonotype has more than one count but fewer than ten. This rearrangement joins TRBV5-1 to TRBJ2-1; 8 positions agree with TRBD2. This CDR3 is built from 16 residues. With V trimmed by 0 bases and J by 9 bases, 11 bases remained unmatched. The germline V gene has CDR1 SGHRS and CDR2 YFSETQ. CDR3 in amino acids: CASSLGVAGGPGEQFF. The DNA for the CDR3 is TGCGCCAGCAGCTTGGGGGTTGCGGGGGGCCCCGGTGAGCAGTTCTTC.

The table lists this clonotype with many counts. J is TRBJ2-1 and V is TRBV5-5, with 10 bases fitting TRBD1. Germline lookup yields CDR1 SGHKS and CDR2 YYEKEE (reference sequence). V was clipped by 0 bases and J by 2 bases; unmatched bases: 2. The CDR3 is made up of 16 amino acids. CDR3: CASSLAGTGAYNEQFF. CDR3 in DNA: TGTGCCAGCAGCTTGGCCGGGACAGGGGCCTACAATGAGCAGTTCTTC.